The sequence of this T cell receptor (beta chain) was determined in a study of blood T cell repertoires in COVID-19. Using immunoSEQ multiplex PCR, the repertoire was profiled, and TCRdb retains in-frame clones only, with some absent. The repertoire consists of approximately 260,000 clones, with around 83% occurring once and the leading ten covering less than 4%. There are 13 residues in the CDR3. V lost 3 bases and J lost 4, with 12 bases in between. Germline CDR1 is DFQATT and CDR2 is SNEGSKA (reference sequence). The clonotype comes from a man aged 18 to 29 with active or convalescent COVID-19. The rearrangement uses TRBV20-1 and TRBJ1-2; a weak D match, TRBD1 (5 bases). What was sequenced was peripheral blood. The DNA for the CDR3 is TGCAGTGCTAGTAAAGGGACTGGCTATGGCTACACCTTC. It yields the protein CSASKGTGYGYTF.